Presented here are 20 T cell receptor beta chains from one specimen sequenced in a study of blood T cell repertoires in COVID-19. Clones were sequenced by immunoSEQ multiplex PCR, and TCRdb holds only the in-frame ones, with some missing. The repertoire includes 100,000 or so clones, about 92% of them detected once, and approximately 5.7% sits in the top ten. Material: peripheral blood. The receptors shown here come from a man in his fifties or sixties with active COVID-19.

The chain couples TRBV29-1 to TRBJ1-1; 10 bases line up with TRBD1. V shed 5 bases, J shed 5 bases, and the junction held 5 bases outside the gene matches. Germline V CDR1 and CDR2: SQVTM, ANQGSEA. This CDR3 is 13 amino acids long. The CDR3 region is CSVFWTGGTEAFF. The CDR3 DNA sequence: TGCAGCGTTTTTTGGACAGGGGGAACTGAAGCTTTCTTT.

In DNA, the CDR3 is TGTGCCAGCAGTGGGACAAATTACAATGAGCAGTTCTTC. Protein product: CASSGTNYNEQFF. V is TRBV6-2 or TRBV6-3 and J is TRBJ2-1; D perhaps matches TRBD1 (6 bases). Looked up from germline, CDR1 is MNHEY and CDR2 is SVGEGT. CDR3 length: 13 residues. Trimming removed 5 bases from V and 4 bases from J, with 9 bases in between.

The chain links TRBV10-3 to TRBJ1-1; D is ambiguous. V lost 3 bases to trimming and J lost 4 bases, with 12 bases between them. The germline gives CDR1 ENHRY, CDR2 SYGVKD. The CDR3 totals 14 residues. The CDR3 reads CAISDRGSGTEAFF. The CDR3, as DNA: TGTGCCATCAGTGATCGGGGTTCGGGCACTGAAGCTTTCTTT.

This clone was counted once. CDR3 in amino acids: CASRTLPGGAGNEQFF. The CDR3 coding sequence is TGTGCCAGCAGGACCCTCCCGGGGGGCGCTGGGAATGAGCAGTTCTTC. The V and J genes are TRBV27 and TRBJ2-1; possible D gene TRBD2, 7 bases. V was cut by 6 bases and J by 7 bases, with 22 bases left in between. CDR3 size: 16 residues. Germline assignment: CDR1 MNHEY and CDR2 SMNVEV (reference sequence).

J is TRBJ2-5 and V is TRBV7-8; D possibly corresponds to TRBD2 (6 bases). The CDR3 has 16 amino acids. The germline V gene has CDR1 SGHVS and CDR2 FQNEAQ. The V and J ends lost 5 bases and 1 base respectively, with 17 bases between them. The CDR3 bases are TGTGCCAGCAGCGAGCCCCTAGCGAAACCCCAAGAGACCCAGTACTTC. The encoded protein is CASSEPLAKPQETQYF. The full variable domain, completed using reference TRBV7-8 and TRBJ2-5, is GAGVSQSPRYKVAKRGQDVALRCDPISGHVSLFWYQQALGQGPEFLTYFQNEAQLDKSGLPSDRFFAERPEGSVSTLKIQRTQQEDSAVYLCASSEPLAKPQETQYFGPGTRLLVL.

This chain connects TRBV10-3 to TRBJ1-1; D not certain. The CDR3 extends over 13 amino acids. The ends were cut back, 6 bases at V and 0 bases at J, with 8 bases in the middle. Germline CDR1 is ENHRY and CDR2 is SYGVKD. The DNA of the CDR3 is TGTGCCATCAGAAGAGGGATGAACACTGAAGCTTTCTTT. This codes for CAIRRGMNTEAFF.

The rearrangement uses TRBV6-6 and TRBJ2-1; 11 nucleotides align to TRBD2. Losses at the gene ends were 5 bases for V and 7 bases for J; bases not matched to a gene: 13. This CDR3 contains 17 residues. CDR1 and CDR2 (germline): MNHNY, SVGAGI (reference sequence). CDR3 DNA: TGTGCCAGCAGTCCATCGTTAGCGGGAGGGCCAAAAAATGAGCAGTTCTTC. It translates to CASSPSLAGGPKNEQFF.

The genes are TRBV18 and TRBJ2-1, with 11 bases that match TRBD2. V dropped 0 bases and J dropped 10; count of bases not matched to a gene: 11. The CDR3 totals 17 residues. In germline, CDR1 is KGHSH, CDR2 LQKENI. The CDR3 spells CASSPPRLAGGFNEQFF. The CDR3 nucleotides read TGTGCCAGCTCACCACCGAGGCTAGCGGGAGGTTTCAACGAGCAGTTCTTC.

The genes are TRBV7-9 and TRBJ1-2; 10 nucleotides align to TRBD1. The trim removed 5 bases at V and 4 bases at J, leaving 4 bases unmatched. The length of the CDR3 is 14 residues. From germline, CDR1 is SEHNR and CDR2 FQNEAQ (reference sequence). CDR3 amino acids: CASSQRTGGYGYTF. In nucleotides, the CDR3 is TGTGCCAGCAGCCAAAGGACAGGGGGCTATGGCTACACCTTC.

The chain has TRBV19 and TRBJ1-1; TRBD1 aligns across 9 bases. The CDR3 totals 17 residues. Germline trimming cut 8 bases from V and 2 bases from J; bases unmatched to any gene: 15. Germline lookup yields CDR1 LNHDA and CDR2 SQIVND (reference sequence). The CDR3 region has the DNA TGTGCCAGTCGTACTTTGCCCGGGACAGGGATAAACACTGAAGCTTTCTTT. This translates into CASRTLPGTGINTEAFF.

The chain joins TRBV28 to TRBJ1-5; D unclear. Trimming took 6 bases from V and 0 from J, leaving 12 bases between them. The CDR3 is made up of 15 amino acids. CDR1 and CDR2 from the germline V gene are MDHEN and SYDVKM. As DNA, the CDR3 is TGTGCCAGCAGACTATCCCTCTATAGCAATCAGCCCCAGCATTTT. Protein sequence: CASRLSLYSNQPQHF.

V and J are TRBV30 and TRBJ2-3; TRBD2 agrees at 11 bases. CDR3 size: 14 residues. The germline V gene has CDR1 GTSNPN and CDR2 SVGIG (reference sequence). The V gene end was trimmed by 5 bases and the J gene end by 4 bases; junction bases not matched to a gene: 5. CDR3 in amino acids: CAWGTSGNPDTQYF. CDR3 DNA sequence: TGTGCCTGGGGGACTAGCGGAAACCCAGATACGCAGTATTTT.

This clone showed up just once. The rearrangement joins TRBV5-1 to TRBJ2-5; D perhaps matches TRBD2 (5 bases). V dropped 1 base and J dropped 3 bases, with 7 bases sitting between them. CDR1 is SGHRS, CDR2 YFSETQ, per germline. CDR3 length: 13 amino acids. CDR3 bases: TGCGCCAGCAGCTTGACCGGGAAAGAGACCCAGTACTTC. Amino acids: CASSLTGKETQYF. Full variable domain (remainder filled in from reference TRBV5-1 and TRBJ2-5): KAGVTQTPRYLIKTRGQQVTLSCSPISGHRSVSWYQQTPGQGLQFLFEYFSETQRNKGNFPGRFSGRQFSNSRSEMNVSTLELGDSALYLCASSLTGKETQYFGPGTRLLVL.

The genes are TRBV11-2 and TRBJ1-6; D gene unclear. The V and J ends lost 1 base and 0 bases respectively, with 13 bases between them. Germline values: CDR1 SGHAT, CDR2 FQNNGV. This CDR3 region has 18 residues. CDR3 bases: TGTGCCAGCAGCTTAGTTGGTCCGTGGAGCTCCTATAATTCACCCCTCCACTTT. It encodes CASSLVGPWSSYNSPLHF.

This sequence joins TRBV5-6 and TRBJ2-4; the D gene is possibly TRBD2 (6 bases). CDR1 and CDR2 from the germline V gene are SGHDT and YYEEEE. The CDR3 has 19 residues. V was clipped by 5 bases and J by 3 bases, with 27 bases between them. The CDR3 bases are TGTGCCAGCAGTCCGCGGCTCGGGAGCCCGGGTATTGGCAAAAACATTCAGTACTTC. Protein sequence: CASSPRLGSPGIGKNIQYF. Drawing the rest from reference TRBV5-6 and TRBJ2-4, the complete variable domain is DAGVTQSPTHLIKTRGQQVTLRCSPKSGHDTVSWYQQALGQGPQFIFQYYEEEERQRGNFPDRFSGHQFPNYSSELNVNALLLGDSALYLCASSPRLGSPGIGKNIQYFGAGTRLSVL.

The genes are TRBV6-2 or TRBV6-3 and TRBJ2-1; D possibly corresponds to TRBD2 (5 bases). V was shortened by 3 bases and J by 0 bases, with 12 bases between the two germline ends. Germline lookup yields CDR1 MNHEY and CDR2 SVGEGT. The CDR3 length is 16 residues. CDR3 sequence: CASSYVAGVSYNEQFF. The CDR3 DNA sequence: TGTGCCAGCAGTTATGTCGCGGGTGTCTCCTACAATGAGCAGTTCTTC.

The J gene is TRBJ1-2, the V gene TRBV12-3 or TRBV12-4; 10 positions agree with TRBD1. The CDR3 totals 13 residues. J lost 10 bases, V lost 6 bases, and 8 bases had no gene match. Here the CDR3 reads CASRGGQGKVYTF. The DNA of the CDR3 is TGTGCCAGCAGGGGGGGACAGGGGAAGGTCTACACCTTC.

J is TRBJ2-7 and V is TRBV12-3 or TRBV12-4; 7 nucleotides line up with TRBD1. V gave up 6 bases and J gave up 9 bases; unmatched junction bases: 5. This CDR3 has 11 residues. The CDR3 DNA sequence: TGTGCCAGCAGCGGGACAGCAGGGCAGTACTTC. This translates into CASSGTAGQYF.

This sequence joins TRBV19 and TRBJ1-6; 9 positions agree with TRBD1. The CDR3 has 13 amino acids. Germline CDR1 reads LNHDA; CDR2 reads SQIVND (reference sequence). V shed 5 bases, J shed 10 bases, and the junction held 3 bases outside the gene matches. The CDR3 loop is CASSGQGSSPLHF. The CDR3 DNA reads TGTGCCAGTAGTGGACAGGGGAGCTCACCCCTCCACTTT.

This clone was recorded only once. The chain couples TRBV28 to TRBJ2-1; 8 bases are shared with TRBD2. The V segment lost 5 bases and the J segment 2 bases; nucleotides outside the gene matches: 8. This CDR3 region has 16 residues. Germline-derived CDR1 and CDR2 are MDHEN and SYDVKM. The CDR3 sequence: CASSPTGLDTYNEQFF. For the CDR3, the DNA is TGTGCCAGCAGTCCGACGGGACTAGATACCTACAATGAGCAGTTCTTC.